The next 26 T cell receptor beta chains were all read from a single sample in a study of T cell responses to AZD1222 COVID-19 vaccine. The repertoire was sequenced with immunoSEQ multiplex PCR; TCRdb's copy has only in-frame clones and lacks some. Of more than 120,000 clones in the sample, around 90% were seen once. The sequencing here drew on peripheral blood, taken 28 days after the second dose of the MenACWY control vaccine. The receptors were gathered from an adult who received the MenACWY meningococcal vaccine as a control.

CDR3 residues: CSVGGPMGLAGPTDTQYF. Here the CDR3 DNA reads TGCAGCGTTGGGGGACCTATGGGACTAGCGGGGCCCACAGATACGCAGTATTTT. The chain has TRBV29-1 and TRBJ2-3; TRBD2 matches at 13 bases. Trimming took 4 bases from V and 2 from J; bases not matched to a gene: 12. The CDR3 length is 18 residues. Germline V gives CDR1 SQVTM, CDR2 ANQGSEA.

This clone was picked up one time. J is TRBJ2-7 and V is TRBV19; 12 nucleotides match TRBD2. After removal of 5 bases from V and 4 bases from J, the junction contained 12 bases not matched to a gene. This CDR3 comprises 17 residues. CDR1 LNHDA and CDR2 SQIVND come from the germline V gene (reference sequence). The CDR3 region is CASSYATSGSYGYEQYF. The CDR3 region has the DNA TGTGCCAGTAGTTATGCGACTAGCGGGAGTTACGGTTACGAGCAGTACTTC. Complete variable domain (other parts from reference TRBV19 and TRBJ2-7): DGGITQSPKYLFRKEGQNVTLSCEQNLNHDAMYWYRQDPGQGLRLIYYSQIVNDFQKGDIAEGYSVSREKKESFPLTVTSAQKNPTAFYLCASSYATSGSYGYEQYFGPGTRLTVT.

The gene calls are TRBV11-3 and TRBJ2-1; the match to TRBD2 covers 8 bases. V was clipped by 0 bases and J by 0 bases; unmatched bases: 4. The CDR3 length is 17 residues. Germline assignment: CDR1 SGHNT and CDR2 YENEEA. CDR3 sequence (DNA): TGTGCCAGCAGCTTAGATGGCGGGAGGATCTCCTACAATGAGCAGTTCTTC. As protein: CASSLDGGRISYNEQFF.

CDR3 region: CASSAPFPNTEAFF. CDR3 nucleotides: TGTGCCAGCAGCGCCCCATTTCCAAACACTGAAGCTTTCTTT. The chain joins TRBV3-1 (or the pseudogene TRBV3-2) to TRBJ1-1; D gene ambiguous. V was cut by 5 bases and J by 2 bases, with 12 bases left in between. This CDR3 is 14 amino acids long. The germline gives CDR1 LGHDT, CDR2 YNNKEL (reference sequence).

The chain is built from TRBV5-1 and TRBJ2-1; 11 bases agree with TRBD2. Germline-derived CDR1 and CDR2 are SGHRS and YFSETQ. The length of the CDR3 is 15 residues. The J segment lost 9 bases and the V segment lost 0 bases, leaving 5 bases of the junction unmatched. This CDR3 is CASSLGLAGPGEQFF. The CDR3 bases are TGCGCCAGCAGCTTGGGACTAGCGGGACCGGGTGAGCAGTTCTTC.

The gene calls are TRBV3-1 (or the pseudogene TRBV3-2) and TRBJ1-2; D call uncertain. Germline values: CDR1 LGHDT, CDR2 YNNKEL (reference sequence). Between the trimmed V and J ends, which lost 2 bases and 0 bases, there was a span of 7 bases. This CDR3 is 14 amino acids long. The CDR3 DNA sequence: TGTGCCAGCAGCCAATACGGAGCTAACTATGGCTACACCTTC. Its translation: CASSQYGANYGYTF.

This chain connects TRBV5-1 to TRBJ1-1; D ambiguous. Trimming took 2 bases from V and 1 from J, leaving 9 bases between them. Germline-derived CDR1 and CDR2 are SGHRS and YFSETQ. The CDR3 is 14 amino acids. The CDR3 bases are TGCGCCAGCAGCTTCCAGCCCCCGAACACTGAAGCTTTCTTT. This translates into CASSFQPPNTEAFF.

The V gene is TRBV19, the J gene TRBJ1-5; D possibly corresponds to TRBD1 (6 bases). Trimming left V 0 bases short and J 7 bases short, with 16 bases between. The CDR3 covers 16 residues. Looked up from germline, CDR1 is LNHDA and CDR2 is SQIVND (reference sequence). CDR3 protein: CASSIDRGRGDQPQHF. The CDR3 DNA sequence: TGTGCCAGTAGTATAGATCGGGGGCGGGGGGACCAGCCCCAGCATTTT.

This clone was observed once. The rearrangement joins TRBV7-9 to TRBJ1-5; D perhaps matches TRBD1 (5 bases). This CDR3 has 13 residues. Germline V gives CDR1 SEHNR, CDR2 FQNEAQ (reference sequence). V was clipped by 4 bases and J by 5 bases, with 9 bases between them. CDR3 nucleotides: TGTGCCAGCAGCTCTCAGGGAGATCAGCCCCAGCATTTT. This encodes CASSSQGDQPQHF.

This clone appeared once. The chain is built from TRBV19 and TRBJ2-7; TRBD2 is a possible D gene (6 bases). Germline values: CDR1 LNHDA, CDR2 SQIVND (reference sequence). V lost 0 bases to trimming and J lost 7 bases, with 10 bases between them. The CDR3 spans 13 residues. This CDR3 reads CASSIEGGKEQYF. The CDR3 nucleotides are TGTGCCAGTAGTATAGAAGGAGGGAAGGAGCAGTACTTC.

The chain carries TRBV10-3 and TRBJ2-7; a weak D match, TRBD2 (5 bases). CDR3 length: 15 amino acids. Germline V CDR1 and CDR2: ENHRY, SYGVKD. The V and J ends lost 3 bases and 2 bases respectively, with 14 bases between them. The CDR3 nucleotides read TGTGCCATCAGTGATACGGTAGTCGGGACCTACGAGCAGTACTTC. It translates to CAISDTVVGTYEQYF.

This chain uses TRBV28 with TRBJ2-7; 7 bases agree with TRBD2. This CDR3 contains 18 residues. V trimming: 3 bases; J trimming: 2 bases; junction bases outside the gene matches: 16. Germline V gene lookup returns CDR1 MDHEN and CDR2 SYDVKM. The CDR3 region is CASSLVPRWASGTYEQYF. CDR3 sequence (DNA): TGTGCCAGCAGTTTGGTGCCCCGGTGGGCTAGCGGAACCTACGAGCAGTACTTC.

The rearrangement uses TRBV14 and TRBJ1-1; D is unclear. This CDR3 comprises 13 residues. Trimming pared 1 base from V and 3 bases from J, leaving 6 bases between. Germline V lookup: CDR1 SGHDN, CDR2 FVKESK. DNA for the CDR3: TGTGCCAGCAGCCAAGGGGGTTACACTGAAGCTTTCTTT. Protein sequence: CASSQGGYTEAFF. Full variable domain (outside the CDR3, taken from reference TRBV14 and TRBJ1-1): EAGVTQFPSHSVIEKGQTVTLRCDPISGHDNLYWYRRVMGKEIKFLLHFVKESKQDESGMPNNRFLAERTGGTYSTLKVQPAELEDSGVYFCASSQGGYTEAFFGQGTRLTVV.

The V and J genes are TRBV9 and TRBJ1-2; D call uncertain. This CDR3 has 12 amino acids. Looked up from germline, CDR1 is SGDLS and CDR2 is YYNGEE. Trimming cost V 7 bases and J 1 base, with 8 bases left between them. This CDR3 reads CASRDLNYGYTF. The CDR3 nucleotides are TGTGCCAGCCGAGACCTTAACTATGGCTACACCTTC. The whole variable domain, filled in from reference TRBV9 and TRBJ1-2, reads DSGVTQTPKHLITATGQRVTLRCSPRSGDLSVYWYQQSLDQGLQFLIQYYNGEERAKGNILERFSAQQFPDLHSELNLSSLELGDSALYFCASRDLNYGYTFGSGTRLTVV.

The genes are TRBV11-2 and TRBJ1-6, with D uncertain. Germline V gene lookup returns CDR1 SGHAT and CDR2 FQNNGV. The CDR3 runs 20 residues. The ends were cut back, 0 bases at V and 0 bases at J, with 18 bases in the middle. DNA for the CDR3: TGTGCCAGCAGCTTAGATAGCCAAAGGGCTGGAAGCTCCTATAATTCACCCCTCCACTTT. Translating gives CASSLDSQRAGSSYNSPLHF.

CDR3 sequence: CASSPGGGTDTQYF. DNA for the CDR3: TGTGCCAGCTCACCAGGCGGGGGCACAGATACGCAGTATTTT. The V call is TRBV18, the J call TRBJ2-3; maybe TRBD2 (6 bases). Germline V gene data show CDR1 as KGHSH and CDR2 as LQKENI. This CDR3 has 14 amino acids. V lost 2 bases and J 1 base, leaving 7 bases between the germline ends.

This clone showed up just once. This chain joins TRBV28 and TRBJ1-6, with a tentative D call TRBD1 (5 bases). This CDR3 contains 14 residues. Germline values: CDR1 MDHEN, CDR2 SYDVKM. V lost 2 bases to trimming and J lost 5 bases, with 7 bases between them. CDR3 DNA: TGTGCCAGCAGTTTAGGAGGGGATAATTCACCCCTCCACTTT. Its protein is CASSLGGDNSPLHF.

The chain has TRBV27 and TRBJ2-7; TRBD1 might be the D (6 bases). CDR1 MNHEY and CDR2 SMNVEV come from the germline V gene (reference sequence). The CDR3 is 15 residues long. Trimming took off 5 bases at V and 1 base at J, with 15 bases between the two ends. For the CDR3, the DNA is TGTGCCAGCAGTCCCTTGGGCCAGGGGTCCTACGAGCAGTACTTC. Translation: CASSPLGQGSYEQYF.

The V and J genes are TRBV28 and TRBJ1-5; D perhaps matches TRBD1 (6 bases). CDR3 length: 13 residues. The germline gives CDR1 MDHEN, CDR2 SYDVKM. V lost 4 bases and J 4 bases, leaving 8 bases between the germline ends. CDR3 bases: TGTGCCAGCAGTTGGGGGGCAAATCAGCCCCAGCATTTT. Its protein product is CASSWGANQPQHF.

The V gene is TRBV2, the J gene TRBJ1-5; D call uncertain. V shed 5 bases and J shed 5 bases, with 16 bases lying between them. Germline loops: CDR1 SNHLY, CDR2 FYNNEI. The CDR3 runs 15 residues. The CDR3 here is CASSMGGPADQPQHF. As DNA, the CDR3 is TGTGCCAGCAGTATGGGTGGACCGGCGGATCAGCCCCAGCATTTT.

V usage is TRBV5-4 and J usage is TRBJ2-7; 10 bases align to TRBD2. Per germline, CDR1 SGHNT and CDR2 YYREEE (reference sequence). This CDR3 has 13 residues. Trimming took 9 bases from V and 6 from J; bases not matched to a gene: 9. The CDR3: CATSPGLAFEQYF. DNA of the CDR3: TGTGCCACCTCCCCGGGACTAGCGTTCGAGCAGTACTTC.

This chain uses TRBV18 with TRBJ1-6; the D gene is possibly TRBD1 (5 bases). The CDR3 loop spans 16 amino acids. Germline V gene sequence: CDR1 KGHSH, CDR2 LQKENI. The V end was cut by 3 bases, the J end by 7 bases, with 16 bases between. CDR3 amino acids: CASSPSRDGDNSPLHF. For the CDR3, the DNA is TGTGCCAGCTCACCTTCTCGGGACGGCGACAATTCACCCCTCCACTTT.

The chain is built from TRBV11-3 and TRBJ2-7; TRBD2 aligns across 13 bases. Germline V gene sequence: CDR1 SGHNT, CDR2 YENEEA. CDR3 size: 15 residues. The trim removed 7 bases at V and 6 bases at J, leaving 9 bases unmatched. The CDR3 DNA reads as TGTGCCAGCAAAGGGACTAGCGGGATTTCCGGCGAGCAGTACTTC. This translates into CASKGTSGISGEQYF.

J is TRBJ1-1 and V is TRBV18; the D is unclear. The CDR3 spans 13 residues. Trimming took off 6 bases at V and 1 base at J, with 9 bases between the two ends. Germline values: CDR1 KGHSH, CDR2 LQKENI. The CDR3 region is CASSLAENTEAFF. The CDR3 DNA is TGTGCCAGCTCGCTTGCAGAGAACACTGAAGCTTTCTTT.

The chain employs TRBV5-6 and TRBJ1-1; D unclear. CDR1 SGHDT and CDR2 YYEEEE come from the germline V gene. Trimming removed 0 bases at V and 2 bases at J, with 8 bases between. CDR3 length equals 14 residues. The CDR3 here is CASSLGRVNTEAFF. CDR3 sequence (DNA): TGTGCCAGCAGCTTGGGAAGGGTTAACACTGAAGCTTTCTTT. Full variable domain (remainder filled in from reference TRBV5-6 and TRBJ1-1): DAGVTQSPTHLIKTRGQQVTLRCSPKSGHDTVSWYQQALGQGPQFIFQYYEEEERQRGNFPDRFSGHQFPNYSSELNVNALLLGDSALYLCASSLGRVNTEAFFGQGTRLTVV.

This rearrangement joins TRBV27 to TRBJ1-5; D remains unclear. The germline V and J ends were trimmed by 1 base and 8 bases, with 6 bases remaining between them. Germline V CDR1 and CDR2: MNHEY, SMNVEV (reference sequence). There are 12 residues in the CDR3. CDR3 protein: CASSLYREPQHF. CDR3 coding DNA: TGTGCCAGCAGTTTATATAGGGAGCCCCAGCATTTT.